The present TCR beta chain was sequenced within a study of identical twins. Using its own MiXCR run on the 5' RACE reads, TCRdb lists one record per CDR3 protein. This sample has 500,000 to 600,000 distinct CDR3 sequences, with under 25% found just once. There are 15 residues in the CDR3. V was shortened by 6 bases and J by 0 bases, with 11 bases between the two germline ends. CDR1 is SGHVS and CDR2 is FQNEAQ in the germline V gene. These sequences were also reported in another study, on T cells expressing NK-cell markers.

The sequenced material came from CD4+ T cells sorted from blood. The sequence was collected from a woman younger than 35 in good health. The V and J genes are TRBV7-8 and TRBJ1-4; perhaps TRBD1 as D (6 bases). CDR3 region: CASSRQDATNEKLFF. As DNA, the CDR3 is TGTGCCAGCAGTCGACAGGACGCAACTAATGAAAAACTGTTTTTT.